This TCR beta chain comes out of a study of vaccination and CD4 T cells after COVID-19. At the level of the study: Post-vaccine sampling followed dose two by a median 72 days (range 14 to 241). A few convalescent patients were sampled post-vaccination (at day 14 and at days 161 to 241).

Cultured CD4+ T cells had their DNA profiled by the Oncomine TCR Beta short-read assay. One entry per CDR3 protein, called by TCRdb with MiXCR from the PCR reads. The table includes some 16,000 distinct CDR3 sequences, around 52% detected once. This clonotype showed up just a few times. Its cognate antigen is unknown. Time point denoted: late sampling 161 to 241 days after vaccination in a few convalescent patients. The treatment: approximately nine-day PBMC culture with coronavirus spike peptide pools or control peptides (ViraFEST assay). The CDR3 is made up of 12 amino acids. Per germline, CDR1 MNHNS and CDR2 SASEGT. Trimming took 4 bases from V and 1 from J, leaving 2 bases between them.

This receptor was identified in a human donor who had recovered from COVID-19. Sample: CD4+ T cells from blood, cultured in vitro, taken about 7 months after SARS-CoV-2 vaccination. This chain connects TRBV6-1 to TRBJ1-5; D unresolved. CDR3 sequence (DNA): TGTGCCAGCAGTGGGAGCAATCAGCCCCAGCATTTT. It yields the protein CASSGSNQPQHF.